This T cell receptor (beta chain) was captured in a study of T cells expressing NK-cell markers. General study points: In more than 5 donors, dominant CD3+CD56+NKG2C+ clones formed about 1.0-7.5% of CD8+ cells. Clones of NKG2C+ T cells that had expanded were of unclear HCMV specificity. The CD3+CD56-NKG2C+ fraction of a handful of donors was likewise dominated by these clonotypes.

Concerning this clonotype itself: Its antigen is unknown.

No DNA is given; TCRdb re-called the 5' RACE reads and lists each CDR3 protein once. The sample shows approximately 170,000 distinct CDR3 sequences, and roughly 21% sits with its ten largest clones. This TCR was sampled from a man aged 18-70 years in good health. The sequenced material came from blood T cells: a sorted CD56 or NKG2C T cell subset, CD4+ or CD8+ T cells, or bulk PBMC T cells (not recorded which).

CDR3 protein: CASSSLAGQETQYF. V gene TRBV7-7 combines with J gene TRBJ2-5; TCRdb reports TRBD2, a call that lacks DNA to check it against. This CDR3 region has 14 residues. Germline-derived CDR1 and CDR2 are SSHAT and FNYEAQ (reference sequence).